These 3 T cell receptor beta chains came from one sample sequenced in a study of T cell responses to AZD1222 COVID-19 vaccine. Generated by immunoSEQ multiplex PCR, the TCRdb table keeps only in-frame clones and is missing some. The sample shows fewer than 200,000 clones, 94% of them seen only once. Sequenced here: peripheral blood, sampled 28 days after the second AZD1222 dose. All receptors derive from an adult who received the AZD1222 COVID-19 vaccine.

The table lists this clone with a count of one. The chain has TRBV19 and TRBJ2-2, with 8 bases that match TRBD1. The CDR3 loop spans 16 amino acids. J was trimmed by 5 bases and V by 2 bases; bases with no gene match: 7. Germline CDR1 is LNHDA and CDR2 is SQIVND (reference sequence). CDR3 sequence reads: CASSILGQGETGELFF. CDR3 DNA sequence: TGTGCCAGTAGTATACTTGGACAGGGTGAGACCGGGGAGCTGTTTTTT. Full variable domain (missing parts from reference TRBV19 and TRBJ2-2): DGGITQSPKYLFRKEGQNVTLSCEQNLNHDAMYWYRQDPGQGLRLIYYSQIVNDFQKGDIAEGYSVSREKKESFPLTVTSAQKNPTAFYLCASSILGQGETGELFFGEGSRLTVL.

In nucleotides, the CDR3 is TGTGCCAGCAGTGAAGGACAGGGTTCGAACTATGGCTACACCTTC. It codes for CASSEGQGSNYGYTF. The chain carries TRBV2 and TRBJ1-2, with 7 bases identical to TRBD1. With V trimmed by 1 base and J by 2 bases, 4 bases remained unmatched. CDR1 is SNHLY, CDR2 FYNNEI, per germline. The CDR3 has 15 amino acids.

CDR3 in DNA: TGTGCCAGTGCCGCCGGGACTTCCATTATAGAGCAGTACTTC. Translation gives CASAAGTSIIEQYF. This chain joins TRBV6-5 and TRBJ2-7; a possible D gene is TRBD2 (6 bases). V was trimmed by 9 bases and J by 7 bases, leaving 22 bases between them. The CDR3 has 14 amino acids. Per germline, CDR1 MNHEY and CDR2 SVGAGI.